In this sample, the clone carrying this TCR beta chain is medium-sized. Its antigen is unknown. The data were taken from a study of cytomegalovirus exposure and HLA in healthy donors. Overall study results and limits: In a later analysis, several top co-occurrence clusters appeared linked to parvovirus B19, influenza, CMV and Epstein-Barr virus.

This PCR relied on a set of 60 Vbeta primers and 13 Jbeta primers. Repertoires were generated with immunoSEQ multiplex PCR, while TCRdb's copy carries only in-frame clones and drops some. This sample yields roughly 120,000 clones, of which about 61% are seen a single time; roughly 8.7% belongs to the top ten. The CDR3 is made up of 14 amino acids. The germline V gene encodes CDR1 SGHDT and CDR2 YYEEEE. With V trimmed by 5 bases and J by 9 bases, 8 bases remained unmatched. Samples came from healthy bone marrow donors. The V call is TRBV5-6, the J call TRBJ1-6; 7 bases map to TRBD1. The sequenced material came from PBMCs. The receptor was derived from a man aged 18 to 29 in good health and CMV-seropositive. CDR3 in DNA: TGTGCCAGCAGGTCCGGGACAGTGACTTCACCCCTCCACTTT. Translation: CASRSGTVTSPLHF. The variable domain in full, completed from reference TRBV5-6 and TRBJ1-6, reads DAGVTQSPTHLIKTRGQQVTLRCSPKSGHDTVSWYQQALGQGPQFIFQYYEEEERQRGNFPDRFSGHQFPNYSSELNVNALLLGDSALYLCASRSGTVTSPLHFGNGTRLTVT.